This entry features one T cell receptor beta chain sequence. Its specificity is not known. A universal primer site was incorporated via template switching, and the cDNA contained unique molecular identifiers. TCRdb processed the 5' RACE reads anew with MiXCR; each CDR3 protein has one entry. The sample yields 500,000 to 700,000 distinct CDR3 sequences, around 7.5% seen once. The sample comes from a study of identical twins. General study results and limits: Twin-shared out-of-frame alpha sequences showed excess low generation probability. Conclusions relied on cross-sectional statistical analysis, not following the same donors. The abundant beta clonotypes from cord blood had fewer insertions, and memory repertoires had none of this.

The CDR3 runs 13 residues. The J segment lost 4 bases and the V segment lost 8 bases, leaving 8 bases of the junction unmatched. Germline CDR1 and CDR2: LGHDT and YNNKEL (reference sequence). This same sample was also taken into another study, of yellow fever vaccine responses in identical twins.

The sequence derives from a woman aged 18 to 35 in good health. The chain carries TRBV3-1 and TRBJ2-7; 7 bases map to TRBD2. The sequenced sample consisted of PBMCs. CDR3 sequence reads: CASAPRGEYEQYF. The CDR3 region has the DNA TGTGCCAGCGCCCCCCGGGGGGAGTACGAGCAGTACTTC.